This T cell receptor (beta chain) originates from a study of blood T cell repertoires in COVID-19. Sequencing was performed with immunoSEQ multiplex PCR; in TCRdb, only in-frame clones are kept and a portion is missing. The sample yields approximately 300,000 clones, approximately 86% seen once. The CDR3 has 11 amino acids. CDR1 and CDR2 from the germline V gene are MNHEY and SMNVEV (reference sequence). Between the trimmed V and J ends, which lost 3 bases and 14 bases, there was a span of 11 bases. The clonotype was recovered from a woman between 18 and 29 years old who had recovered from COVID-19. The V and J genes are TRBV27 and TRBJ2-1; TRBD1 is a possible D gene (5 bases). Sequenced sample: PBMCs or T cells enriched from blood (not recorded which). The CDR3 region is CASSLGLEKFF. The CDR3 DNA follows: TGTGCCAGCAGTTTGGGGCTAGAGAAGTTCTTC.